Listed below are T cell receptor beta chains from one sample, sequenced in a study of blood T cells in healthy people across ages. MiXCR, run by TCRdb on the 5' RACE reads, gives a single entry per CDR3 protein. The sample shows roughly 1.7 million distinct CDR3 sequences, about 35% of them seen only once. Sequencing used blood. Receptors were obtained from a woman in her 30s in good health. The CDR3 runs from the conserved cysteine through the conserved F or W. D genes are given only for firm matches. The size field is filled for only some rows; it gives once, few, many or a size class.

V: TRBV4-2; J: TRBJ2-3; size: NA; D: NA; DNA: TGTGCCAGCAGCCAGGACCTAGCCGAAACGCAGTATTTT; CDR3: CASSQDLAETQYF
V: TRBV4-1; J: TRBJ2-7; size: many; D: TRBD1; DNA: TGCGCCAGCAGCCAACCCGGGACAGGAGACTACGAGCAGTACTTC; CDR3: CASSQPGTGDYEQYF
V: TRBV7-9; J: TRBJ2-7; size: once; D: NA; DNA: TGTGCCAGCAGCTCGACTTTTACGCTCGAGCAGTACTTC; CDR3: CASSSTFTLEQYF
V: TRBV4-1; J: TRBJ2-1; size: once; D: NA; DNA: TGCGCCAGCAGCCAAGTTGGGTCGGGCTTTAGGGCCTACAATGAGCAGTTCTTC; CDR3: CASSQVGSGFRAYNEQFF
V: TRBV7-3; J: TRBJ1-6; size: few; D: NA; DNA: TGTGCCAGCAGCTCTTGGGGGTCTGGCTCACCCCTCCACTTT; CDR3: CASSSWGSGSPLHF
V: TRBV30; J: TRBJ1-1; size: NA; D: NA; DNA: TGTGCCTGGAGCTCCCCGGGACTACCAGAAGCTTTCTTT; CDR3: CAWSSPGLPEAFF
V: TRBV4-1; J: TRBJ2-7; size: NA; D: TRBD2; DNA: TGCGCCAGCAGCCAAATATCGACGGGGGGGTACGAGCAGTACTTC; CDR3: CASSQISTGGYEQYF
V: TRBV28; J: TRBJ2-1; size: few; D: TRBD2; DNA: TGTGCCAGCAGTTCTAAACTGAGCGGGAGAGATGAGCAGTTCTTC; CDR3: CASSSKLSGRDEQFF
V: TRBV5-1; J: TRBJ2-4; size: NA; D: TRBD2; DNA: TGCGCCAGCAGCCCAGAGGCGGGAGGGCCCAAAAACATTCAGTACTTC; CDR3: CASSPEAGGPKNIQYF
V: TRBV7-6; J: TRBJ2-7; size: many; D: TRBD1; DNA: TGTGCCAGCAGCCTGGCGGTCGAGACAGGGCCATTTAGCGAGCAGTACTTC; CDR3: CASSLAVETGPFSEQYF
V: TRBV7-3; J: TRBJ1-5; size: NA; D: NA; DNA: TGTGCCAGCAACCAAGGCGGGGTGAGGTGGCCCCAGCATTTT; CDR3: CASNQGGVRWPQHF